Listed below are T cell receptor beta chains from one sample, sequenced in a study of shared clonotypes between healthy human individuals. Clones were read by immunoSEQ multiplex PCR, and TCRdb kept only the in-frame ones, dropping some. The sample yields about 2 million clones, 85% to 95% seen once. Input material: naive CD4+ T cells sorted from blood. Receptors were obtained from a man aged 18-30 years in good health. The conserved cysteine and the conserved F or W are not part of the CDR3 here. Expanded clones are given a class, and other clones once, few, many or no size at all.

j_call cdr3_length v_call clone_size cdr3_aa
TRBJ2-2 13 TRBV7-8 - ASSLNGANTGELF
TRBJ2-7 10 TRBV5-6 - ASQRQAYEQY
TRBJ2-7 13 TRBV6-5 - ASRQGLAGVHEQY
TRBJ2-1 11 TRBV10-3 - AISEDPINEQF
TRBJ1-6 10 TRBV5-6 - ASSPGTSPLH
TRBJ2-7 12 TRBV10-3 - AISGDGGSAGQY
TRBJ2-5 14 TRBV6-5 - ASSWASQRGQETQY
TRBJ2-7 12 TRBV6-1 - ASRGGGSSYEQY
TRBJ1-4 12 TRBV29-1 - SYWSSSINEKLF
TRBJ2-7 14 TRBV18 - ASSRTLAGGPDEQY
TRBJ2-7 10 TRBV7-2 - ASSRLRGEQY
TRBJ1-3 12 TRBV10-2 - ASLGTLSGNTIY
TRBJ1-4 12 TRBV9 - ASSAPGRREKLF
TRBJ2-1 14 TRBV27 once ASSPYSGRAVNEQF
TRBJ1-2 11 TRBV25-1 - ASSEGVNYGYT
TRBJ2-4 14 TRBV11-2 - ASSLAGGVTKNIQY
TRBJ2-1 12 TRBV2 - ASSVGQGRNEQF
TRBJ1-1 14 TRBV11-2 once ASSLVGDIGGTEAF
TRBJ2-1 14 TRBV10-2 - ASSESTGGSSNEQF
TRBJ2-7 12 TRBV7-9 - ASSLAGQSYEQY
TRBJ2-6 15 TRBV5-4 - ASSLGTGAAGANVLT
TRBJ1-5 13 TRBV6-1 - ASKGDSTIPRPQH
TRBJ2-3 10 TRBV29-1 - SVEASTDTQY
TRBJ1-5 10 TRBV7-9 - ASGDSNQPQH
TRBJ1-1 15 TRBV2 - ASSDPGTGDRNTEAF
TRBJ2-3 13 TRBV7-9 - ASSFSGAAADTQY
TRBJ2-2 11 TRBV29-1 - SAGGLNTGELF
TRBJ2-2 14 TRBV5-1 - ASSLPGGTNTGELF
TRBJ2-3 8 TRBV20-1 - SAKADTQY
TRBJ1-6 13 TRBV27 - ASRNRRLINSPLH
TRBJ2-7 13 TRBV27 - ASSSRYLELHEQY
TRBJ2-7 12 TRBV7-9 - ASSLDAGAYEQY
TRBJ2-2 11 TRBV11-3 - ASSLASPGELF
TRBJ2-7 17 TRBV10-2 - ASSGDRGGTSGRAYEQY
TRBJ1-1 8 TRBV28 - ASSKGPAF